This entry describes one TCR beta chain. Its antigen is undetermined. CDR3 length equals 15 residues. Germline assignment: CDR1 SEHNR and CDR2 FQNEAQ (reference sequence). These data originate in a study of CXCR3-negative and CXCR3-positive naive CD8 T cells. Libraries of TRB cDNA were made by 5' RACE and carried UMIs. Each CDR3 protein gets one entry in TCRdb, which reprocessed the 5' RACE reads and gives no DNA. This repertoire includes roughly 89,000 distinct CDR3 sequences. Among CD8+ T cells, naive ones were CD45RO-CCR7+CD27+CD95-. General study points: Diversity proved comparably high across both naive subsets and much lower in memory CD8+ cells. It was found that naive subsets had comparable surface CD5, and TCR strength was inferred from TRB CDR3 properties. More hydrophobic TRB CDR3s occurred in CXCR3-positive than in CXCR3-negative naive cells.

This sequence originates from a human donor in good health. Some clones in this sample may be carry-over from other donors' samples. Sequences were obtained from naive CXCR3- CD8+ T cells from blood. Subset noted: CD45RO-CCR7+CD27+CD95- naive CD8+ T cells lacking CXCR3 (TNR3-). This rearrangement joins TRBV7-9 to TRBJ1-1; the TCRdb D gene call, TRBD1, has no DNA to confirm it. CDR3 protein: CASSLALTGRTEAFF.